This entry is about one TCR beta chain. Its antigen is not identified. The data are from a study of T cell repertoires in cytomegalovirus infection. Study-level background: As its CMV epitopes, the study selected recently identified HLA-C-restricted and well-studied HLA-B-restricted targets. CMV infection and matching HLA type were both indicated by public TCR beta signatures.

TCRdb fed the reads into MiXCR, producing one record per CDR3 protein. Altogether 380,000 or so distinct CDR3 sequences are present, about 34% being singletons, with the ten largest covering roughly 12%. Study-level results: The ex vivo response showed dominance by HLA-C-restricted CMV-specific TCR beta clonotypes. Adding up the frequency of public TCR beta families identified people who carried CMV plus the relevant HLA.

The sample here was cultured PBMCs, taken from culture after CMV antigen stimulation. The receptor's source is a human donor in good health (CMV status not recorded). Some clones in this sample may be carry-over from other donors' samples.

CDR3 nucleotide sequence: TGTGCCAGCAGCCCAAGGACTAGCGGGAGTCCCCACGAGCAGTACGTC. Translated, it gives CASSPRTSGSPHEQYV. The chain carries TRBV11-2 and TRBJ2-7; 13 bases map to TRBD2. The CDR3 loop spans 16 amino acids. Unmatched junction bases numbered 9, after V lost 5 bases and J lost 5 bases. CDR1 and CDR2 from the germline V gene are SGHAT and FQNNGV.